This TCR beta chain was retrieved from a study of blood T cell repertoires in COVID-19. Study information: Samples taken during acute and convalescent COVID-19 were collected in the United States, Italy and Spain.

Using immunoSEQ multiplex PCR, the repertoire was profiled, and TCRdb retains in-frame clones only, with some absent. Here the sample spans 51,000 or so clones, over 85% being singletons. This CDR3 comprises 13 residues. The V and J ends lost 1 base and 1 base respectively, with 3 bases between them. Germline V gene lookup returns CDR1 LNHNV and CDR2 YYDKDF (reference sequence). The chain carries TRBV15 and TRBJ2-3, with D uncertain. This receptor was taken from an older man with acute or convalescent COVID-19. Sequenced: peripheral blood. CDR3 residues: CATSRGGTDTQYF. The DNA of the CDR3 is TGTGCCACCAGCAGAGGAGGCACAGATACGCAGTATTTT.